What follows describes a single TCR beta chain. In the source study's methods: Estimation of nucleated cell counts relied on the amplification of reference gene primers. The data were produced by immunoSEQ multiplex PCR, yet TCRdb's version contains in-frame clones alone and is incomplete. The V and J calls and the clone size are those of that table, but D and trimming were determined from the DNA. The table records about 280,000 clones, about 83% of them present only once. The sample comes from a study of blood T cell repertoires in COVID-19. Study as a whole: From T cells, B-cell-depleted T cells, or PBMCs came the material, which was cDNA or gDNA.

Residents of 24 US areas, aged about 18 to 100 years, made up the participants. Participant-reported clinical history was the basis for cohort assignment. The CDR3 is made up of 14 amino acids. Germline loops: CDR1 MDHEN, CDR2 SYDVKM. Trimming shortened V by 9 bases and J by 6 bases, and 18 bases separated the two germline ends. The sequenced sample was PBMCs or T cells enriched from blood (not recorded which). The clonotype comes from a woman between 40 and 55 years old who had recovered from COVID-19. The chain couples TRBV28 to TRBJ2-4; maybe TRBD1 (5 bases). CDR3 amino acids: CASRAARAGNIQYF. The CDR3 nucleotides read TGTGCCAGTCGCGCGGCCAGGGCAGGAAACATTCAGTACTTC. Using reference TRBV28 and TRBJ2-4 for the parts outside the CDR3, the full variable domain is DVKVTQSSRYLVKRTGEKVFLECVQDMDHENMFWYRQDPGLGLRLIYFSYDVKMKEKGDIPEGYSVSREKKERFSLILESASTNQTSMYLCASRAARAGNIQYFGAGTRLSVL.